These T cell receptor beta chains were read from a single sample in a study of early stage breast cancer tumors. Method: immunoSEQ multiplex PCR; TCRdb's copy keeps in-frame clones and lacks some. Seen here are some 10,000 clones, under 70% observed once, and the top ten hold roughly 10%. Input material: breast tumor tissue. The receptors stem from a person between 60 and 70 years old with breast cancer. The CDR3 runs from the conserved cysteine through the conserved F or W. Each record gives: V gene, clone size, D gene, J gene, CDR3 protein, CDR3 DNA. A D gene is named only where the DNA matches it firmly. Where a row states a size, it is once, few, many or the class of an expanded clone; other rows omit it.

TRBV7-9	.	.	TRBJ1-4	CASSPRAGDNEKLFF	TGTGCCAGCAGCCCGAGGGCAGGGGATAATGAAAAACTGTTTTTT
TRBV6-5	few	TRBD1	TRBJ2-7	CASSYKGERGHYEQYF	TGTGCCAGCAGTTACAAGGGGGAAAGGGGGCACTACGAGCAGTACTTC
TRBV9	.	.	TRBJ2-2	CASSPSRGSGTGELFF	TGTGCCAGCAGTCCTAGCCGGGGATCGGGAACCGGGGAGCTGTTTTTT
TRBV29-1	few	.	TRBJ1-2	CSGDDRIGGRGYTF	TGCAGCGGTGATGATCGGATTGGCGGTCGGGGCTACACCTTC
TRBV7-9	.	.	TRBJ2-7	CASSSSQSYEQYF	TGTGCCAGCAGCTCTAGTCAATCCTACGAGCAGTACTTC
TRBV16	few	.	TRBJ1-5	CASSQSVLQQPQHF	TGTGCCAGCAGCCAATCTGTCCTACAGCAGCCCCAGCATTTT
TRBV5-6	.	.	TRBJ2-1	CASSPGAAYNEQFF	TGTGCCAGCAGTCCGGGAGCGGCCTACAATGAGCAGTTCTTC
TRBV7-9	once	.	TRBJ1-4	CASSLQGTVLFF	TGTGCCAGCAGCTTACAGGGGACGGTACTGTTTTTT
TRBV6-1	.	.	TRBJ2-1	CASSDQGRGVGYNEQFF	TGTGCCAGCAGTGATCAGGGTCGAGGAGTCGGATACAATGAGCAGTTCTTC
TRBV28	few	.	TRBJ1-4	CASTIPGPQEKLFF	TGTGCCAGCACTATACCGGGACCCCAGGAAAAACTGTTTTTT
TRBV18	few	.	TRBJ2-5	CASSSPSRPETQYF	TGTGCCAGCTCATCTCCTAGCCGCCCGGAGACCCAGTACTTC
TRBV7-6	.	TRBD1	TRBJ2-5	CASSKDRGETQYF	TGTGCCAGCAGCAAGGACAGGGGAGAGACCCAGTACTTC
TRBV15	.	.	TRBJ1-6	CATSRDRGLNSPLHF	TGTGCCACCAGCAGAGATAGGGGTCTTAATTCACCCCTCCACTTT
TRBV7-9	few	.	TRBJ1-5	CASSLVGGGQPQHF	TGTGCCAGCAGCTTAGTAGGCGGAGGGCAGCCCCAGCATTTT
TRBV10-3	few	TRBD2	TRBJ2-3	CAISPGTSGRAADTQYF	TGTGCCATCAGCCCCGGGACTAGCGGGAGGGCGGCAGATACGCAGTATTTT
TRBV5-4	once	TRBD2	TRBJ2-2	CASSSPGTSGILYTGELFF	TGTGCCAGCAGCTCACCCGGGACTAGCGGGATATTGTACACCGGGGAGCTGTTTTTT
TRBV6-6	once	.	TRBJ2-5	CASSYRTRGKTQYF	TGTGCCAGCAGTTACAGGACCAGAGGTAAGACCCAGTACTTC
TRBV28	.	TRBD1	TRBJ2-2	CASSHTGQGKAGELFF	TGTGCCAGCAGCCACACCGGACAGGGAAAGGCCGGGGAGCTGTTTTTT
TRBV14	.	.	TRBJ2-1	CASSRTRTAYNEQFF	TGTGCCAGCAGCCGGACTAGGACAGCCTACAATGAGCAGTTCTTC
TRBV28	.	.	TRBJ1-2	CASSRTAPPDYTF	TGTGCCAGCAGCCGGACAGCTCCTCCCGACTACACCTTC
TRBV7-2	.	TRBD2	TRBJ2-5	CASSPQREGRRRETQYF	TGTGCCAGCAGCCCTCAGCGGGAGGGCCGTCGGAGGGAGACCCAGTACTTC
TRBV6-4	.	TRBD2	TRBJ2-3	CASSDSSGGTDTQYF	TGTGCCAGCAGTGACTCTAGCGGGGGCACAGATACGCAGTATTTT
TRBV19	.	.	TRBJ2-5	CASRQSGETQYF	TGTGCCAGTAGACAGTCCGGGGAGACCCAGTACTTC
TRBV30	.	.	TRBJ2-3	CAWTRDADTQYF	TGTGCCTGGACCCGTGATGCAGATACGCAGTATTTT
TRBV18	.	.	TRBJ2-3	CASSPTGDTQYF	TGTGCCAGCTCACCAACGGGGGATACGCAGTATTTT
TRBV13	few	.	TRBJ1-5	CASSLGGGGQPQHF	TGTGCCAGCAGCTTGGGGGGGGGAGGCCAGCCCCAGCATTTT
TRBV5-3	.	.	TRBJ2-2	CARSLVYCRTYTGLNTGELFF	TGTGCCAGAAGCTTGGTATATTGTAGGACTTATACTGGCTTGAACACCGGGGAGCTGTTTTTT
TRBV7-9	.	.	TRBJ2-1	CASSQRQTYNEQFF	TGTGCCAGCAGCCAGCGACAGACCTACAATGAGCAGTTCTTC
TRBV18	.	.	TRBJ1-6	CASSPDTGKDSPLHF	TGTGCCAGCTCACCGGACACAGGAAAGGATTCACCCCTCCACTTT
TRBV27	.	.	TRBJ2-7	CASSLGYEQYF	TGTGCCAGCAGTCTGGGCTACGAGCAGTACTTC
TRBV6-1	once	.	TRBJ2-1	CASELGEQFF	TGTGCCAGCGAATTGGGTGAGCAGTTCTTC
TRBV28	.	.	TRBJ1-1	CASTLRGGNTEAFF	TGTGCCAGCACCCTAAGAGGTGGTAACACTGAAGCTTTCTTT
TRBV13	.	.	TRBJ1-1	CASSRMGALGTEAFF	TGTGCCAGCAGCCGGATGGGGGCTCTGGGCACTGAAGCTTTCTTT
TRBV2	few	.	TRBJ2-1	CASSFAEQFF	TGTGCCAGCAGCTTTGCTGAGCAGTTCTTC
TRBV7-9	.	TRBD2	TRBJ2-2	CASSLRGVAGELFF	TGTGCCAGCAGCTTGCGGGGGGTCGCCGGGGAGCTGTTTTTT
TRBV4-1	.	.	TRBJ1-3	CASSQIPGSGNTIYF	TGCGCCAGCAGCCAAATCCCAGGCTCTGGAAACACCATATATTTT
TRBV27	.	TRBD2	TRBJ2-5	CASRAGTSGIQETQYF	TGTGCCAGCAGAGCGGGGACTAGCGGGATCCAAGAGACCCAGTACTTC
TRBV6-1	once	TRBD1	TRBJ2-5	CASTHGTGNRAQYF	TGTGCCAGCACCCACGGGACAGGGAATAGAGCCCAGTACTTC
TRBV7-9	.	.	TRBJ2-5	CASSPPGPRETQYF	TGTGCCAGCAGCCCCCCAGGCCCGCGGGAGACCCAGTACTTC
TRBV2	.	TRBD2	TRBJ2-5	CASSEQRESPQETQYF	TGTGCCAGCAGTGAGCAGCGGGAGTCACCACAAGAGACCCAGTACTTC
TRBV19	.	.	TRBJ1-1	CASSSSGGPRQEAFF	TGTGCCAGTAGTTCCTCCGGGGGCCCCCGTCAGGAAGCTTTCTTT
TRBV18	.	.	TRBJ2-7	CASSPLSYEQYF	TGTGCCAGCTCACCATTGTCCTACGAGCAGTACTTC
TRBV19	.	.	TRBJ2-7	CASSIWQNYEQYF	TGTGCCAGTAGTATTTGGCAGAACTACGAGCAGTACTTC
TRBV28	.	.	TRBJ1-5	CASRRGSNQPQHF	TGTGCCAGCAGACGGGGCAGCAATCAGCCCCAGCATTTT
TRBV5-5	.	.	TRBJ2-7	CASSLVSSEQYF	TGTGCCAGCAGCTTGGTTAGTTCCGAGCAGTACTTC
TRBV2	.	TRBD1	TRBJ1-1	CASDRAHLYEAFF	TGTGCCAGCGACAGGGCGCACCTATATGAAGCTTTCTTT
TRBV25-1	.	.	TRBJ1-2	CASSPRRGPYGYTF	TGTGCCAGCAGCCCCAGGCGGGGGCCCTATGGCTACACCTTC
TRBV5-6	.	TRBD2	TRBJ2-6	CASSWGLAGGAGANVLTF	TGTGCCAGCAGCTGGGGACTAGCGGGAGGGGCTGGGGCCAACGTCCTGACTTTC
TRBV19	.	TRBD2	TRBJ2-3	CASRVAGDTQYF	TGTGCCAGTAGGGTAGCGGGAGATACGCAGTATTTT